Presented here are 8 T cell receptor beta chains from one specimen sequenced in a study of shared clonotypes between healthy human individuals. Generated by immunoSEQ multiplex PCR, the TCRdb table keeps only in-frame clones and is missing some. Of some 2,000,000 clones listed, roughly 95% are singletons. The sequenced sample consisted of naive CD4+ T cells sorted from blood. As to subset: CD45RA+ positively selected. All receptors come from a man aged 18 to 30 in good health.

The rearrangement uses TRBV6-5 and TRBJ2-7, with 10 bases lining up with TRBD2. The CDR3 consists of 15 residues. The germline CDR1 and CDR2 sequences are MNHEY and SVGAGI. Trimming cost V 0 bases and J 7 bases; bases outside gene matches: 6. For the CDR3, the DNA is TGTGCCAGCAGTTACTCTCTAGCGGGAGTAGGGGAGCAGTACTTC. It yields the protein CASSYSLAGVGEQYF.

Turning to this clone: Other nucleotide sequences from this sample produce the same CDR3. The chain has TRBV9 and TRBJ1-2; D is perhaps TRBD1 (5 bases). The CDR3 has 14 amino acids. Trimming stripped 0 bases from V and 4 bases from J, with 10 bases between. Germline-derived CDR1 and CDR2 are SGDLS and YYNGEE. This CDR3 reads CASSVGQGAYGYTF. The CDR3 bases are TGTGCCAGCAGCGTAGGGCAGGGCGCCTATGGCTACACCTTC.

Comment on this clone: Other DNA sequences of this sample code for an identical CDR3. The J gene is TRBJ1-6, the V gene TRBV7-2; tentative D call: TRBD1 (5 bases). Germline V CDR1 and CDR2: SGHTA, FQGNSA. CDR3 size: 15 residues. The germline V and J ends were trimmed by 1 base and 6 bases, with 10 bases remaining between them. In DNA, the CDR3 is TGTGCCAGCAGCTTAGACGGGGGAAGTAATTCACCCCTCCACTTT. Amino acid sequence: CASSLDGGSNSPLHF. Looking up the rest from reference TRBV7-2 and TRBJ1-6 gives the full variable domain: GAGVSQSPSNKVTEKGKDVELRCDPISGHTALYWYRQSLGQGLEFLIYFQGNSAPDKSGLPSDRFSAERTGGSVSTLTIQRTQQEDSAVYLCASSLDGGSNSPLHFGNGTRLTVT.

Concerning this clone: Other nucleotide sequences from this sample produce the same CDR3. The rearrangement joins TRBV5-1 to TRBJ2-3, with a weak D call TRBD2 (7 bases). V dropped 2 bases and J dropped 1 base, with 11 bases sitting between them. Germline CDR1 SGHRS, CDR2 YFSETQ. This CDR3 spans 15 amino acids. The CDR3 nucleotides read TGCGCCAGCAGCTTAGGGGGGGTCGGCACAGATACGCAGTATTTT. It is translated as CASSLGGVGTDTQYF.

Turning to this clone: Within the sample, other DNA sequences also encode this same CDR3. J is TRBJ2-7 and V is TRBV6-5, with no clear D. The germline V gene has CDR1 MNHEY and CDR2 SVGAGI. Trimming stripped 5 bases from V and 4 bases from J, with 9 bases between. The CDR3 sequence is 12 residues long. The DNA for the CDR3 is TGTGCCAGCAGTCTAACCGGGTACGAGCAGTACTTC. Protein product: CASSLTGYEQYF.

This CDR3 reads CASSESVWQYF. In DNA, the CDR3 is TGCGCCAGCAGTGAGTCGGTCTGGCAGTACTTC. This chain connects TRBV10-2 to TRBJ2-7; D gene unclear. CDR3 length: 11 amino acids. Germline loops: CDR1 WSHSY, CDR2 SAAADI. V gave up 0 bases and J gave up 9 bases, with 6 bases separating them.

The chain recombines TRBV5-4 with TRBJ2-4; 10 nucleotides agree with TRBD1. Trimming cost V 4 bases and J 4 bases; bases outside gene matches: 8. Germline V lookup: CDR1 SGHNT, CDR2 YYREEE (reference sequence). This CDR3 contains 16 residues. The CDR3 DNA reads as TGTGCCAGCAGCGAGGAAGGACAGGGGGTTAAAAACATTCAGTACTTC. Its protein product is CASSEEGQGVKNIQYF.

J is TRBJ1-2 and V is TRBV29-1, with D unresolved. Germline V gives CDR1 SQVTM, CDR2 ANQGSEA. The CDR3 loop spans 12 amino acids. V lost 7 bases, J lost 4 bases, and 13 bases lay in between. The DNA of the CDR3 is TGCAGCGCCGCCCTGATGGCCTATGGCTACACCTTC. Amino acid sequence: CSAALMAYGYTF.